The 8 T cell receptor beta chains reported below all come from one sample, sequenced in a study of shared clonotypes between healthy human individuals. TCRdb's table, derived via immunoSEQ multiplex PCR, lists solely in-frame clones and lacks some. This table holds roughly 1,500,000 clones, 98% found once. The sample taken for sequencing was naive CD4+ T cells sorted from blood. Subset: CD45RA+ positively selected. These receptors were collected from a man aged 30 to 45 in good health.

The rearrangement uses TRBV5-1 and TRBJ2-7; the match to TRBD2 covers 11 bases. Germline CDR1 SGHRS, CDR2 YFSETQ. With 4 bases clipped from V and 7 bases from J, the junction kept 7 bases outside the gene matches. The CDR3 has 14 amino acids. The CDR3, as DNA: TGCGCCAGCAGCATGGGACTAGCGGAAAGTGAGCAGTACTTC. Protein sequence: CASSMGLAESEQYF.

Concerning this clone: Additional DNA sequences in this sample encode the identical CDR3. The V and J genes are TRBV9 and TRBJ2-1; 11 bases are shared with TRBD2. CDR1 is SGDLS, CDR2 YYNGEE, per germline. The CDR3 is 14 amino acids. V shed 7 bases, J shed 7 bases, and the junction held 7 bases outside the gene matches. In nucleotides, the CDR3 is TGTGCCAGCGCCCCGGGACTAGCGGATAATGAGCAGTTCTTC. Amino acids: CASAPGLADNEQFF. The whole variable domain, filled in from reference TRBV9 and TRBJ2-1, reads DSGVTQTPKHLITATGQRVTLRCSPRSGDLSVYWYQQSLDQGLQFLIQYYNGEERAKGNILERFSAQQFPDLHSELNLSSLELGDSALYFCASAPGLADNEQFFGPGTRLTVL.

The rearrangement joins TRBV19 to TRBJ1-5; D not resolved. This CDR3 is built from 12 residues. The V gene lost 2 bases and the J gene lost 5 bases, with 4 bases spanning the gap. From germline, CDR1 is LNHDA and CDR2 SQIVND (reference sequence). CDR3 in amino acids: CASSIRDQPQHF. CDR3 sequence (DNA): TGTGCCAGTAGTATAAGGGATCAGCCCCAGCATTTT.

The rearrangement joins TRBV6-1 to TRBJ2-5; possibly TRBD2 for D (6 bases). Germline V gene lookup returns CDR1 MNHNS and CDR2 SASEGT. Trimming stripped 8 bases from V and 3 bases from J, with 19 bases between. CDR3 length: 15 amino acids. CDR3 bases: TGTGCCAGCGGAGTATTTGGAGGGGTTGAAGAGACCCAGTACTTC. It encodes CASGVFGGVEETQYF.

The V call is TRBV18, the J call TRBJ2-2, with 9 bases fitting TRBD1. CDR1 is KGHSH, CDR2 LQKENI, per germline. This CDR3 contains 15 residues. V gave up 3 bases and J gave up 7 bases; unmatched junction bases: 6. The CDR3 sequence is CASSPGTGKVGELFF. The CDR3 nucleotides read TGTGCCAGCTCACCCGGGACAGGGAAGGTCGGGGAGCTGTTTTTT.

The DNA of the CDR3 is TGTGCCAGCAGCATTCTGGGATCATCCCTCCTCAATGAGCAGTTCTTC. Translated, it gives CASSILGSSLLNEQFF. This chain links TRBV7-9 with TRBJ2-1, with unresolved D. The CDR3 contains 16 residues. Trimming shortened V by 5 bases and J by 6 bases, and 20 bases separated the two germline ends. The germline V gene has CDR1 SEHNR and CDR2 FQNEAQ (reference sequence).

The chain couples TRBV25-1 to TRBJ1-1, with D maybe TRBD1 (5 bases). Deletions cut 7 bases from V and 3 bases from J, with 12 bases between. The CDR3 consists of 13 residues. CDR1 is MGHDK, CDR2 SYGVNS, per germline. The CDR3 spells CASTPDSYTEAFF. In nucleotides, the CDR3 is TGTGCCAGCACCCCCGACAGCTACACTGAAGCTTTCTTT.

CDR3 DNA: TGTGCCAGCAGCTTAGGGGGTCAGTACCAAGAGACCCAGTACTTC. Translation gives CASSLGGQYQETQYF. The chain has TRBV5-4 and TRBJ2-5, with a tentative D call TRBD1 (6 bases). CDR1 SGHNT and CDR2 YYREEE come from the germline V gene (reference sequence). Trimming removed 2 bases from V and 0 bases from J, with 11 bases in between. CDR3 size: 15 residues.